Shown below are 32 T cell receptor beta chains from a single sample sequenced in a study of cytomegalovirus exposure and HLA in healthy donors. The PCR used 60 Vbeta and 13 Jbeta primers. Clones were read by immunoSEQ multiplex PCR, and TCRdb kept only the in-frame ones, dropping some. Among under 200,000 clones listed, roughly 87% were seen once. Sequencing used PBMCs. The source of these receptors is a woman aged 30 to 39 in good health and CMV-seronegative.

CDR3 nucleotide sequence: TGTGCCAGCAGCCCGGACAGGGGAGTACTTTACTATGGCTACACCTTC. Translating gives CASSPDRGVLYYGYTF. This chain joins TRBV11-1 and TRBJ1-2; 9 nucleotides match TRBD1. Germline assignment: CDR1 SGHAT and CDR2 FQDESV (reference sequence). The ends lost 5 bases at V and 3 bases at J; junction bases unmatched: 10. CDR3 length: 16 amino acids.

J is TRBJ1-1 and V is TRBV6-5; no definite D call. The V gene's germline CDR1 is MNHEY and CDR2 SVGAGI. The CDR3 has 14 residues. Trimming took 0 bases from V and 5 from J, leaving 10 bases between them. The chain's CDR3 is CASSYSAGGTEAFF. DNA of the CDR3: TGTGCCAGCAGTTACTCAGCAGGAGGGACTGAAGCTTTCTTT.

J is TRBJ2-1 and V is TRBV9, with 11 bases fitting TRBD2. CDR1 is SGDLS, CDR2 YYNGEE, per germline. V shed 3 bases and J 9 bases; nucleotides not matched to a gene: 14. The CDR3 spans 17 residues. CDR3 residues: CASSAHVAGGPVGEQFF. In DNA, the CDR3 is TGTGCCAGCAGCGCTCACGTAGCGGGAGGGCCGGTCGGTGAGCAGTTCTTC.

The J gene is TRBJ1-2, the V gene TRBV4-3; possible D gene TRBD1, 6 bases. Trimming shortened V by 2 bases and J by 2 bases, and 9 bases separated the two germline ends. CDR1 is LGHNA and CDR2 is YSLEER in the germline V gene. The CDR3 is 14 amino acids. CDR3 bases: TGCGCCAGCAGCCAACCCGGACAGAACTATGGCTACACCTTC. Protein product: CASSQPGQNYGYTF.

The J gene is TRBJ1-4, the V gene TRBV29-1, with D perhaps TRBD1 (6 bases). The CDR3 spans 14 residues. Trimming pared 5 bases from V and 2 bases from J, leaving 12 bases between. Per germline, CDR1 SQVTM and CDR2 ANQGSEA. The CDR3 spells CSVRGGRTNEKLFF. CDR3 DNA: TGCAGCGTTCGCGGGGGCCGGACTAATGAAAAACTGTTTTTT.

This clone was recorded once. Here the CDR3 reads CAWSGGRDQPQHF. CDR3 bases: TGTGCCTGGAGTGGGGGGCGCGACCAGCCCCAGCATTTT. The V and J genes are TRBV30 and TRBJ1-5; tentative D call: TRBD1 (6 bases). This CDR3 spans 13 amino acids. Germline assignment: CDR1 GTSNPN and CDR2 SVGIG (reference sequence). The ends were cut back, 1 base at V and 7 bases at J, with 11 bases in the middle.

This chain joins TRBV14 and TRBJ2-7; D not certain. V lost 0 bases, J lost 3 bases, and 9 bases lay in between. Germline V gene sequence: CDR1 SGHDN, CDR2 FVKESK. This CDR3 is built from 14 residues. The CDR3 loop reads CASSQEVRSYEQYF. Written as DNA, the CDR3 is TGTGCCAGCAGCCAAGAAGTCAGAAGCTACGAGCAGTACTTC.

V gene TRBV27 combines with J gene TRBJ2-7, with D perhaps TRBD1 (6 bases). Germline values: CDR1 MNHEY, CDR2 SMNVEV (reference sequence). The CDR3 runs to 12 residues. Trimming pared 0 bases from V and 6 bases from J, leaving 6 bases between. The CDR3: CASSLSGGEQYF. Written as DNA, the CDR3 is TGTGCCAGCAGTTTATCAGGGGGCGAGCAGTACTTC.

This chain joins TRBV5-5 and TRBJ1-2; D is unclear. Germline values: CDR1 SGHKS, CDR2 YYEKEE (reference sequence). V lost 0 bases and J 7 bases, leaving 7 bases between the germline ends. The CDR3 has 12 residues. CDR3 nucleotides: TGTGCCAGCAGCTTGGTGGGAGGTGGCTACACCTTC. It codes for CASSLVGGGYTF. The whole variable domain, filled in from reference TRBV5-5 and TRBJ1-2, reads DAGVTQSPTHLIKTRGQQVTLRCSPISGHKSVSWYQQVLGQGPQFIFQYYEKEERGRGNFPDRFSARQFPNYSSELNVNALLLGDSALYLCASSLVGGGYTFGSGTRLTVV.

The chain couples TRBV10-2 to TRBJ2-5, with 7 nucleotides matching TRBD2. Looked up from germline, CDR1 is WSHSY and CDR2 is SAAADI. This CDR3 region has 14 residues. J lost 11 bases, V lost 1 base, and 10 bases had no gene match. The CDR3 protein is CASSELRQGGEQYF. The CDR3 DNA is TGCGCCAGCAGTGAGTTGAGGCAGGGAGGGGAGCAGTACTTC.

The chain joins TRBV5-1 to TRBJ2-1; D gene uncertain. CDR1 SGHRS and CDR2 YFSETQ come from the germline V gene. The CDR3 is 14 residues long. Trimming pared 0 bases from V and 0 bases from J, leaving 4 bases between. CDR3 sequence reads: CASSLASSYNEQFF. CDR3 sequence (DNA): TGCGCCAGCAGCTTGGCTAGCTCCTACAATGAGCAGTTCTTC.

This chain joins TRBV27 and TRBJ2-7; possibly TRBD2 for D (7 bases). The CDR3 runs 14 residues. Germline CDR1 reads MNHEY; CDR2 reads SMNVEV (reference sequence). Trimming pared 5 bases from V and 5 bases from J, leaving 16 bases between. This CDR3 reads CASSPVAGAHEQYF. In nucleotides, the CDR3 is TGTGCCAGCAGTCCCGTGGCGGGGGCCCACGAGCAGTACTTC.

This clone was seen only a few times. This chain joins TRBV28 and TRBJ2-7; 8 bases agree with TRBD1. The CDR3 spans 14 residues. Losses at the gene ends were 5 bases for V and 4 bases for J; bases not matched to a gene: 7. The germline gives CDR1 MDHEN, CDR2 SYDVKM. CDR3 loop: CASSGQGRSYEQYF. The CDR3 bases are TGTGCCAGCAGTGGACAGGGCCGATCTTACGAGCAGTACTTC.

Here the CDR3 reads CASSPRTGSYEQYF. CDR3 nucleotide sequence: TGTGCCAGCAGTCCTCGGACAGGTTCCTACGAGCAGTACTTC. V usage is TRBV6-1 and J usage is TRBJ2-7, with TRBD1 matching 7 bases. The V segment lost 5 bases and the J segment 1 base; nucleotides outside the gene matches: 5. The CDR3 length is 14 residues. Germline V gives CDR1 MNHNS, CDR2 SASEGT.

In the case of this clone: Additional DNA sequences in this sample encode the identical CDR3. This chain's CDR3 is CASSPDSLNTEAFF. The CDR3, as DNA: TGTGCCAGCTCACCAGACAGTTTGAACACTGAAGCTTTCTTT. This chain connects TRBV18 to TRBJ1-1; TRBD1 might be the D (5 bases). With 2 bases removed from V and 0 bases from J, the gap between germline ends came to 7 bases. Germline V gene lookup returns CDR1 KGHSH and CDR2 LQKENI. The CDR3 extends over 14 amino acids. The full variable domain, rest sourced from reference TRBV18 and TRBJ1-1, is NAGVMQNPRHLVRRRGQEARLRCSPMKGHSHVYWYRQLPEEGLKFMVYLQKENIIDESGMPKERFSAEFPKEGPSILRIQQVVRGDSAAYFCASSPDSLNTEAFFGQGTRLTVV.

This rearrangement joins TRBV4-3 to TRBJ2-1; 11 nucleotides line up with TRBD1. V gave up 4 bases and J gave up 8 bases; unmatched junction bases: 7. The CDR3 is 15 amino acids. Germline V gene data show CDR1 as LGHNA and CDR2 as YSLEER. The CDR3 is CASSPWTGGEDEQFF. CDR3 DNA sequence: TGCGCCAGCAGCCCCTGGACAGGGGGCGAAGATGAGCAGTTCTTC.

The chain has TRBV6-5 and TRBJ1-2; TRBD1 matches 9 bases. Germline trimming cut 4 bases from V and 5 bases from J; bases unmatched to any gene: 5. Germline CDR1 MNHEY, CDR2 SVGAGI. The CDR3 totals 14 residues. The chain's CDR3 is CASSSQGAGYGYTF. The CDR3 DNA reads TGTGCCAGCAGTTCACAGGGGGCAGGGTATGGCTACACCTTC.

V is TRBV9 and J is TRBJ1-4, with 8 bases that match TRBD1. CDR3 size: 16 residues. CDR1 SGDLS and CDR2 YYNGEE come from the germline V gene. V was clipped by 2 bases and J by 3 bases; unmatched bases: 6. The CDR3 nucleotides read TGTGCCAGCAGCGTGACCCCAGGGGGCTCTAATGAAAAACTGTTTTTT. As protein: CASSVTPGGSNEKLFF.

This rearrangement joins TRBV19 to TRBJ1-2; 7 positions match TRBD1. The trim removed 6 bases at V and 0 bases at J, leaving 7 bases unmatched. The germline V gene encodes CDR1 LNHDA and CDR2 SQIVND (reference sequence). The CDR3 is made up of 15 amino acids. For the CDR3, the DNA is TGTGCCAGTAGCCCACAGGGGCCCGCTAACTATGGCTACACCTTC. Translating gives CASSPQGPANYGYTF.

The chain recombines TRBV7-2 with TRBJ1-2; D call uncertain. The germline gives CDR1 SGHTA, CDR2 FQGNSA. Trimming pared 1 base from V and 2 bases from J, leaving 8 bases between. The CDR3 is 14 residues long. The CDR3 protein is CASSLVAENYGYTF. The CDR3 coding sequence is TGTGCCAGCAGCTTAGTGGCAGAAAACTATGGCTACACCTTC.

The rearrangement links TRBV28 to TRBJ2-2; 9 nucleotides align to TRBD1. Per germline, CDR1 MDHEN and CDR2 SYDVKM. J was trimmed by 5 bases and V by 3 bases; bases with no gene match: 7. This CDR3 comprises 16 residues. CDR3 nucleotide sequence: TGTGCCAGCAGTTTGCGGACAGGGGTTGGGACCGGGGAGCTGTTTTTT. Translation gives CASSLRTGVGTGELFF.

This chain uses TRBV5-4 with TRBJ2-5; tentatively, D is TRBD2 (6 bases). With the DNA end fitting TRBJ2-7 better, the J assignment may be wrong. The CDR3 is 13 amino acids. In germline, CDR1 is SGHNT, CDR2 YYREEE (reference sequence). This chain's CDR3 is CASSPGTHYEQYF. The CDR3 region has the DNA TGTGCCAGCAGCCCAGGGACTCACTACGAGCAGTACTTC.

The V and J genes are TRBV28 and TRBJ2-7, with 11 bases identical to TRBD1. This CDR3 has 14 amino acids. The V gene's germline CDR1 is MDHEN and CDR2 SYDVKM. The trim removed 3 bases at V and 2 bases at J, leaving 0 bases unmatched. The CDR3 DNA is TGTGCCAGCAGTTTGGACAGGGGGCCCTACGAGCAGTACTTC. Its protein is CASSLDRGPYEQYF.

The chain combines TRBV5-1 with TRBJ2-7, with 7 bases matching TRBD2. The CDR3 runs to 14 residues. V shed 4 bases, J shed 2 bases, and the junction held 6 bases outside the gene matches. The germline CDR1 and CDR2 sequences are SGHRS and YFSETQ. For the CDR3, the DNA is TGCGCCAGCAGCGTCTCGGCGGGGGCCTACGAGCAGTACTTC. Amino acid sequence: CASSVSAGAYEQYF.

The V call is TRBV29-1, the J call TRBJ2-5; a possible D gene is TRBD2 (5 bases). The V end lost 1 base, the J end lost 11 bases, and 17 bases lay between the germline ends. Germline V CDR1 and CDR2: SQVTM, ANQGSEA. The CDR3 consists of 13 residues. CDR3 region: CSVEGGRKGEQYF. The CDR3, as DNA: TGCAGCGTTGAAGGCGGACGCAAGGGAGAGCAGTACTTC.

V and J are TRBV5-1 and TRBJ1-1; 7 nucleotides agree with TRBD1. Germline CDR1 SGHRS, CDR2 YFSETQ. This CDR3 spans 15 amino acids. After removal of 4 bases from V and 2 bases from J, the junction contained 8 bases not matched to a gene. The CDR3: CASSENRGSNTEAFF. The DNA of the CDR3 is TGCGCCAGCAGCGAAAACAGGGGATCAAACACTGAAGCTTTCTTT.

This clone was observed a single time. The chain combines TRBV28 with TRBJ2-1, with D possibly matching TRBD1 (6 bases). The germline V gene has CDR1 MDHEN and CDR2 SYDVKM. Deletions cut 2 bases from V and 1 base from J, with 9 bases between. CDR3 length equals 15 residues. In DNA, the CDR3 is TGTGCCAGCAGTTTACCAGGGGCGTCCTACAATGAGCAGTTCTTC. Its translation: CASSLPGASYNEQFF.

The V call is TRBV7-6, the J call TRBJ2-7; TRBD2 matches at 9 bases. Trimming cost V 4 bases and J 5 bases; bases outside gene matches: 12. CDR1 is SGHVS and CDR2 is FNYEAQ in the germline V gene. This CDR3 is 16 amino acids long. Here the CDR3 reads CASSSNGGGGADEQYF. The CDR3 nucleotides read TGTGCCAGCAGCTCAAACGGGGGCGGGGGGGCCGACGAGCAGTACTTC.

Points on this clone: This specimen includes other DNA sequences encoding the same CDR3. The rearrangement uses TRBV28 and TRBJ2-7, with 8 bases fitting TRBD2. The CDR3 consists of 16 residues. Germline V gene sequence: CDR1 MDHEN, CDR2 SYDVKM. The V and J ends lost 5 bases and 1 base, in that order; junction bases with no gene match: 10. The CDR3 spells CASSTPTSGSSYEQYF. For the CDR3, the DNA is TGTGCCAGCAGTACCCCAACTAGCGGTTCTTCCTACGAGCAGTACTTC.

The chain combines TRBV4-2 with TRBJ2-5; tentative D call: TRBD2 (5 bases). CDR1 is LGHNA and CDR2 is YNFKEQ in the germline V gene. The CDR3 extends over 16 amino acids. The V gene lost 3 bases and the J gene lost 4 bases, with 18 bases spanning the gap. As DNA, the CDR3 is TGTGCCAGCAGCCAGGGCGGACCGCACCGGGGAGAGACCCAGTACTTC. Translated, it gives CASSQGGPHRGETQYF.

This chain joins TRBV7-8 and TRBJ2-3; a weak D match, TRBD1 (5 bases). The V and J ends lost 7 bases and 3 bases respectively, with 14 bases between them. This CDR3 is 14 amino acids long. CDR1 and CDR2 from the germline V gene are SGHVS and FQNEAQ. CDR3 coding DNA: TGTGCCAGCACCCAGGGTCGTCGGACAGATACGCAGTATTTT. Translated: CASTQGRRTDTQYF.

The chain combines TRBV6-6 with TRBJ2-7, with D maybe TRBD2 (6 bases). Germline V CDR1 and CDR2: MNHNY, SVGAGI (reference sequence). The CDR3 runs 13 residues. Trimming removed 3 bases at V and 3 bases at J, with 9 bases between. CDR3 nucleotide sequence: TGTGCCAGCAGTTATGAAGCGGGCTACGAGCAGTACTTC. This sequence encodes CASSYEAGYEQYF.